This T cell receptor beta chain was sequenced for a study of cytomegalovirus exposure and HLA in healthy donors. Germline values: CDR1 LNHNV, CDR2 YYDKDF (reference sequence). This CDR3 is 17 amino acids long. Trimming cost V 0 bases and J 2 bases; bases outside gene matches: 7. The study ran its PCR with 60 Vbeta and 13 Jbeta primers. The repertoire was sequenced with immunoSEQ multiplex PCR; TCRdb's copy has only in-frame clones and lacks some. The sample records approximately 100,000 clones, around three quarters being singletons. Input material: PBMCs. The chain combines TRBV15 with TRBJ2-1; 7 bases map to TRBD2. This sequence originates from a human donor in good health. CDR3 protein: CATSRELGGRAYNEQFF. CDR3 coding DNA: TGTGCCACCAGCAGAGAGCTGGGGGGGAGGGCCTACAATGAGCAGTTCTTC.